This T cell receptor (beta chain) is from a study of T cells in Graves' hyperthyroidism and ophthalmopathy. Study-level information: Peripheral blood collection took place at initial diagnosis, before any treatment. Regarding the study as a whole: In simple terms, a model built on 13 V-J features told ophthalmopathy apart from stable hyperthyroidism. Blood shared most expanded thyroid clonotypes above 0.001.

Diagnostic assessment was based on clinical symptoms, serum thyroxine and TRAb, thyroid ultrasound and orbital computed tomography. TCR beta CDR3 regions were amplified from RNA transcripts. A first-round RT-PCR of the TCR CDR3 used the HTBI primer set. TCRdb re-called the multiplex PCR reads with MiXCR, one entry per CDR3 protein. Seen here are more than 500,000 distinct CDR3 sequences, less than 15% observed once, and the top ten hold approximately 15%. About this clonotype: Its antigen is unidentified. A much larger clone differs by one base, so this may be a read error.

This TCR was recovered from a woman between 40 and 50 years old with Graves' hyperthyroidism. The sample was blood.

The chain's CDR3 is CSARDPGASFGYEQYF. As DNA, the CDR3 is TGCAGTGCTAGAGATCCAGGGGCAAGTTTTGGCTACGAGCAGTACTTC. The J gene is TRBJ2-7, the V gene TRBV20-1; TRBD1 is a possible D gene (6 bases). Trimming stripped 0 bases from V and 3 bases from J, with 18 bases between. This CDR3 comprises 16 residues. Germline CDR1 DFQATT, CDR2 SNEGSKA (reference sequence).